These T cell receptor beta chains were read from a single sample in a study of blood T cell repertoires in COVID-19. Assay: immunoSEQ multiplex PCR; the TCRdb copy retains only in-frame clones and omits some. The data contain 59,000 or so clones, more than 70% of them seen just once; the ten biggest clones take up 7.2%. The material sequenced was peripheral blood. The source is a man between 60 and 75 years old with acute or convalescent COVID-19. CDR3s include the opening cysteine and the closing phenylalanine or tryptophan. A D gene is named only where the DNA matches it firmly. Only part of the rows carry a size: once, few, many, or a class if the clone is expanded.

size | J | D | V | DNA | CDR3
NA | TRBJ1-5 | TRBD1 | TRBV29-1 | TGCAGCGTGGAGGGACAGGAGGGTCAGCCCCAGCATTTT | CSVEGQEGQPQHF
NA | TRBJ1-2 | NA | TRBV2 | TGTGCCAGCAGTGAACCAGTTTTCAACTATGGCTACACCTTC | CASSEPVFNYGYTF
NA | TRBJ2-3 | TRBD2 | TRBV29-1 | TGCAGCGTTATAGCGGGGGTGACAGATACGCAGTATTTT | CSVIAGVTDTQYF
NA | TRBJ1-5 | NA | TRBV12-3/TRBV12-4 | TGTGCCAGCAGGAGCGGGTATCAGCCCCAGCATTTT | CASRSGYQPQHF
NA | TRBJ2-6 | NA | TRBV3-1/TRBV3-2 | TGTGCCAGCAGCAGGAGGGCTGGGGCCAACGTCCTGACTTTC | CASSRRAGANVLTF
NA | TRBJ2-5 | TRBD2 | TRBV6-2/TRBV6-3 | TGTGCCAGCAGTCGAGCGGGGGCCCAAGAGACCCAGTACTTC | CASSRAGAQETQYF
NA | TRBJ2-7 | TRBD1 | TRBV18 | TGTGCCAGCTCACCACCGGGACAGGCCGCCTACGAGCAGTACTTC | CASSPPGQAAYEQYF
once | TRBJ2-1 | TRBD2 | TRBV5-1 | TGCGCCAGCAGCTCCGGACTAGCGGGGGTCCTACGCTCCTACAATGAGCAGTTCTTC | CASSSGLAGVLRSYNEQFF
NA | TRBJ1-6 | NA | TRBV5-1 | TGCGCCAGCAGCCCGGAGGGAAATAATTCACCCCTCCACTTT | CASSPEGNNSPLHF
NA | TRBJ2-1 | NA | TRBV2 | TGTGCCAGCAGGTATCGTAGTAGCAATGAGCAGTTCTTC | CASRYRSSNEQFF
NA | TRBJ2-5 | TRBD1 | TRBV10-2 | TGCGCCAGCAATCGAGGACAGGGGGCAGGAGAGACCCAGTACTTC | CASNRGQGAGETQYF
NA | TRBJ2-5 | TRBD2 | TRBV5-1 | TGCGCCAGCAGCTCGGACGGGGGGATCGGGGAGACCCAGTACTTC | CASSSDGGIGETQYF
once | TRBJ2-4 | TRBD2 | TRBV10-3 | TGTGCCATCAGTGCCAGACTAGCATTTGCCAAAAACATTCAGTACTTC | CAISARLAFAKNIQYF
NA | TRBJ2-4 | NA | TRBV30 | TGTGCCTGGTGGACCGCAGGACACACGTACTTC | CAWWTAGHTYF
NA | TRBJ1-2 | TRBD1 | TRBV19 | TGTGCCAGTAGGCCTCCGGGACAGCCCCAAGATGGCTACACCTTC | CASRPPGQPQDGYTF
medium-sized | TRBJ1-6 | NA | TRBV5-1 | TGCGCCAGCAGCTTGGATACAGGGTCCTATAATTCACCCCTCCACTTT | CASSLDTGSYNSPLHF
NA | TRBJ1-4 | NA | TRBV30 | TGTGCCTGGAGTGCGGACTCGCGACGAACTAATGAAAAACTGTTTTTT | CAWSADSRRTNEKLFF
NA | TRBJ1-1 | TRBD1 | TRBV19 | TGTGCCAGCCGGACAGGGGGCGCCCCTTTCTTT | CASRTGGAPFF
NA | TRBJ1-1 | TRBD1 | TRBV11-2 | TGTGCCAGCAGCTTAGATCGCGCAGGGGGATATGAAGCTTTCTTT | CASSLDRAGGYEAFF
NA | TRBJ1-2 | NA | TRBV30 | TGTGCCTGGAGTGAACAGGGCCCTAACTATGGCTACACCTTC | CAWSEQGPNYGYTF
NA | TRBJ1-4 | NA | TRBV11-2 | TGTGCCAGCAGCCAACAGGGTGTACGTGAAAAACTGTTTTTT | CASSQQGVREKLFF
NA | TRBJ1-1 | TRBD1 | TRBV6-6 | TGTGCCAGCAGCACCGGCGGACAGGGAGGGACTGAAGCTTTCTTT | CASSTGGQGGTEAFF
NA | TRBJ2-2 | NA | TRBV6-5 | TGTGCCAGCAGTCGGCTCGCCGGGACCGGGGAGCTGTTTTTT | CASSRLAGTGELFF
NA | TRBJ1-1 | TRBD1 | TRBV7-9 | TGTGCCAGCAGCATCTCAGGGGGTAACGCTGAAGCTTTCTTT | CASSISGGNAEAFF
NA | TRBJ2-3 | TRBD2 | TRBV30 | TGTGCCTGGACCGTGGGGCGGACTAGCGGGGGGAAGGATACGCAGTATTTT | CAWTVGRTSGGKDTQYF
NA | TRBJ1-1 | NA | TRBV3-1/TRBV3-2 | TGTGCCAGCAGCCAAGGGGGCGACACTGAAGCTTTCTTT | CASSQGGDTEAFF
NA | TRBJ2-1 | TRBD2 | TRBV11-2 | TGTGCCAGCAGCTTAAGTAGCGGGGGGAACAATGAGCAGTTCTTC | CASSLSSGGNNEQFF
once | TRBJ2-5 | NA | TRBV6-2/TRBV6-3 | TGTGCCAGCAGTTACTCGATGGGGCTCCAGACCCAGTACTTC | CASSYSMGLQTQYF
NA | TRBJ2-2 | TRBD2 | TRBV27 | TGTGCCAGCAGTTTATCCCTTGGGGGGGGTTGGGAGCTGTTTTTT | CASSLSLGGGWELFF
NA | TRBJ2-7 | NA | TRBV6-1 | TGTGCCAGCAGTGAACGGCCCGGGGCCTACGAGCAGTACTTC | CASSERPGAYEQYF
NA | TRBJ2-1 | NA | TRBV18 | TGTGCCAGCTCACCACAGGGGCGCAATGAGCAGTTCTTC | CASSPQGRNEQFF
NA | TRBJ1-3 | NA | TRBV6-6 | TGTGCCGGATCAGGGGGAAACACCATATATTTT | CAGSGGNTIYF